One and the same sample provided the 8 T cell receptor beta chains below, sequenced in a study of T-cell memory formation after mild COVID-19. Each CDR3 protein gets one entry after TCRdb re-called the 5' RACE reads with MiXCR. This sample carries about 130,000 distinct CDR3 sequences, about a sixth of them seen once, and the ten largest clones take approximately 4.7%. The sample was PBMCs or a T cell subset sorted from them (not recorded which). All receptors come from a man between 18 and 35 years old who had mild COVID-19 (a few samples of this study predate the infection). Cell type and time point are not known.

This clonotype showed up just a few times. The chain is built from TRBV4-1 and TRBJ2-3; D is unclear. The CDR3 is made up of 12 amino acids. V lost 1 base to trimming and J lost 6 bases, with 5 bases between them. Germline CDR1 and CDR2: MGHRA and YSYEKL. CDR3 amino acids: CASSQGPDTQYF. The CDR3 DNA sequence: TGCGCCAGCAGCCAAGGGCCGGATACGCAGTATTTT.

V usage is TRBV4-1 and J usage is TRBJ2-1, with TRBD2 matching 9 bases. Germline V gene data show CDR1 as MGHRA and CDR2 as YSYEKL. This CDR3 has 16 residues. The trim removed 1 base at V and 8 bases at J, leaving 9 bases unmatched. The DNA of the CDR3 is TGCGCCAGCAGCCAAGTGGTGGCGGGGGGGCCCTATGAGCAGTTCTTC. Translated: CASSQVVAGGPYEQFF.

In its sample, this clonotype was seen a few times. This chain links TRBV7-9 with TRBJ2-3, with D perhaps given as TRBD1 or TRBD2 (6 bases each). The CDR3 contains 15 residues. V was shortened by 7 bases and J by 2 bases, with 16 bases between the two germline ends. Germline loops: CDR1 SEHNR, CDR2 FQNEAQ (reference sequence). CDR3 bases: TGTGCCAGCAACAAGAGAGGGGGGAACACAGATACGCAGTATTTT. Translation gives CASNKRGGNTDTQYF.

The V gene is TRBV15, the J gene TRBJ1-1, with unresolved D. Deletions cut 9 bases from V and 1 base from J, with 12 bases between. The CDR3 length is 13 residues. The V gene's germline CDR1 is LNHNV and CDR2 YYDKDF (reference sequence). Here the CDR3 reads CATGREENTEAFF. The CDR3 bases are TGTGCCACGGGGAGGGAGGAGAACACTGAAGCTTTCTTT.

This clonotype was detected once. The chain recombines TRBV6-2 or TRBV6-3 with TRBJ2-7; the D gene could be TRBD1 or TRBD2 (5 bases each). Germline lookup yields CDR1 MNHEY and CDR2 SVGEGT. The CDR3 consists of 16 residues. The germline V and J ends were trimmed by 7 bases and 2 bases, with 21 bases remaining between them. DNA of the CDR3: TGTGCCAGCACCACCCTTAGGGGATTGGGACCCTACGAGCAGTACTTC. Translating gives CASTTLRGLGPYEQYF.

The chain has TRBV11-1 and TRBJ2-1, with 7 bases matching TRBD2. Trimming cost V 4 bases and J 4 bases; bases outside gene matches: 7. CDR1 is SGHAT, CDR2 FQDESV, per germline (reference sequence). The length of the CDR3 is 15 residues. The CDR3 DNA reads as TGTGCCAGCAGCTCGGGGGGTCTAAGGTACAATGAGCAGTTCTTC. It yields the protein CASSSGGLRYNEQFF. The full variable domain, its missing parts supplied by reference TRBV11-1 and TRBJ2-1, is EAEVAQSPRYKITEKSQAVAFWCDPISGHATLYWYRQILGQGPELLVQFQDESVVDDSQLPKDRFSAERLKGVDSTLKIQPAELGDSAMYLCASSSGGLRYNEQFFGPGTRLTVL.

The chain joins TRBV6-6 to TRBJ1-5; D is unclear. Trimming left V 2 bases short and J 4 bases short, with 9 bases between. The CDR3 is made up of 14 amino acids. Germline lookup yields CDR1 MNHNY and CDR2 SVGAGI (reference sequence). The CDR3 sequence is CASSYEGKNQPQHF. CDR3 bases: TGTGCCAGCAGTTACGAGGGAAAAAATCAGCCCCAGCATTTT.

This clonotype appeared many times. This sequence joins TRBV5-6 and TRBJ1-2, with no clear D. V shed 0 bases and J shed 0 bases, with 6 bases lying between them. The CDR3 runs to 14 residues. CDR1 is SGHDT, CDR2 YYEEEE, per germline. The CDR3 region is CASSLALANYGYTF. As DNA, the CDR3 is TGTGCCAGCAGCTTGGCCCTCGCTAACTATGGCTACACCTTC.